The TCR beta chain under discussion was sequenced for a study of blood T cell repertoires in COVID-19. As for the study in general: Collection of acute and convalescent COVID-19 samples took place in the United States, Italy and Spain. Nucleic acid was either cDNA or gDNA, and it came from T cells, B-cell-depleted T cells, or PBMCs.

Germline CDR1 and CDR2: SEHNR and FQNEAQ (reference sequence). Between the trimmed V and J ends, which lost 2 bases and 3 bases, there was a span of 9 bases. The CDR3 runs 14 residues. Per the authors' pipeline: Amplification with reference gene primers provided the estimates of nucleated cell counts. The repertoire was sequenced with immunoSEQ multiplex PCR; TCRdb's copy has only in-frame clones and lacks some. V and J calls and clone size are copied from that table; D and trimming were computed from the DNA. Of 250,000 to 350,000 clones listed, roughly nine tenths are singletons. Specimen: peripheral blood. This TCR was sampled from a man aged 18 to 30 who had recovered from COVID-19. J is TRBJ2-3 and V is TRBV7-9; D is uncertain. CDR3 nucleotide sequence: TGTGCCAGCAGCTTACCACAACCGACAGATACGCAGTATTTT. Translating gives CASSLPQPTDTQYF.